A selection of T cell receptor beta chains follows, all from one sample in a study of blood T cells in healthy people across ages. TCRdb recomputed calls from the 5' RACE reads with MiXCR, one row per CDR3 protein. The table shows roughly 1,800,000 distinct CDR3 sequences, with about 50% occurring only once. Sequencing used blood. The receptors originated from a woman in her thirties or forties in good health. Both conserved end residues are part of each CDR3. The D gene is left open where the match is weak. Expanded clones get a size class; other rows say once, few or many, or leave the size out.

clone size	J gene	D gene	V gene	CDR3 protein	CDR3 DNA
-	TRBJ1-6	-	TRBV12-3/TRBV12-4	CASSLGGGFYGSPLHF	TGTGCCAGCAGTTTAGGGGGGGGATTTTACGGCTCACCCCTCCACTTT
-	TRBJ2-5	-	TRBV28	CASSLRAGLMGETQYF	TGTGCCAGCAGTTTAAGGGCAGGGCTTATGGGAGAGACCCAGTACTTC
few	TRBJ2-7	-	TRBV6-6	CASSPWQGDEQYF	TGTGCCAGCAGCCCCTGGCAGGGTGACGAGCAGTACTTC
few	TRBJ2-3	TRBD2	TRBV7-2	CASSPLAGVGADTQYF	TGTGCCAGCAGCCCCCTAGCGGGGGTTGGGGCAGATACGCAGTATTTT
few	TRBJ1-5	TRBD1	TRBV4-1	CASSQDDRGGNQPQHF	TGCGCCAGCAGCCAAGACGACAGGGGTGGCAATCAGCCCCAGCATTTT
-	TRBJ1-5	-	TRBV7-8	CASSFLRGGNQPQHF	TGTGCCAGCAGCTTTCTGAGGGGTGGCAATCAGCCCCAGCATTTT
-	TRBJ2-7	-	TRBV27	CASGGTASEQYF	TGTGCCAGCGGGGGGACAGCCAGCGAGCAGTACTTC
-	TRBJ2-4	-	TRBV6-5	CASRAFSRAKNIQYF	TGTGCCAGCAGGGCTTTTTCCAGAGCCAAAAACATTCAGTACTTC
once	TRBJ2-3	-	TRBV19	CASSALPWADTQYF	TGTGCCAGTAGTGCTCTCCCGTGGGCAGATACGCAGTATTTT
-	TRBJ2-5	TRBD1	TRBV6-6	CASSYSQGSQETQYF	TGTGCCAGCAGTTACTCACAGGGGAGCCAAGAGACCCAGTACTTC
-	TRBJ1-5	TRBD1	TRBV28	CASIWGQHSNQPQHF	TGTGCCAGCATTTGGGGACAGCATAGCAATCAGCCCCAGCATTTT
-	TRBJ2-2	-	TRBV6-1	CASSDSTGRLVFTGELFF	TGTGCCAGCAGTGATTCGACCGGACGGTTAGTTTTCACCGGGGAGCTGTTTTTT
-	TRBJ2-3	-	TRBV19	CASSPDSEDTQYF	TGTGCCAGTAGTCCGGACAGTGAAGATACGCAGTATTTT
-	TRBJ2-6	-	TRBV10-2	CASSERPDSSGANVLTF	TGCGCCAGCAGTGAGAGACCCGACAGCTCTGGGGCCAACGTCCTGACTTTC
-	TRBJ1-1	-	TRBV3-1	CASSQGGRSNTEAFF	TGTGCCAGCAGCCAAGGGGGCAGGTCAAACACTGAAGCTTTCTTT
-	TRBJ1-1	-	TRBV20-1	CSARVGGGTEAFF	TGCAGTGCTAGAGTTGGGGGAGGGACTGAAGCTTTCTTT
-	TRBJ2-3	-	TRBV5-1	CASSLEVHRADTQYF	TGCGCCAGCAGCCTGGAGGTCCACCGGGCAGATACGCAGTATTTT
-	TRBJ2-4	-	TRBV10-3	CAIGEGTWEAKNIQYF	TGTGCCATCGGGGAGGGGACATGGGAGGCCAAAAACATTCAGTACTTC
-	TRBJ1-6	TRBD1	TRBV28	CASSLGTGAHLHF	TGTGCCAGCAGTTTGGGGACAGGTGCCCACCTCCACTTT
-	TRBJ2-5	-	TRBV20-1	CSARNLRDNQETQYF	TGCAGTGCTAGAAACCTCCGGGACAACCAAGAGACCCAGTACTTC
-	TRBJ1-2	TRBD1	TRBV29-1	CSVERQGAAGYTF	TGCAGCGTTGAGCGGCAGGGGGCGGCCGGCTACACCTTC
many	TRBJ2-3	-	TRBV6-5	CASGRGGFTDTQYF	TGTGCCAGCGGACGGGGCGGTTTCACAGATACGCAGTATTTT
-	TRBJ1-2	-	TRBV6-1	CASSELGGGNYGYTF	TGTGCCAGCAGTGAACTTGGGGGCGGTAACTATGGCTACACCTTC
few	TRBJ2-3	-	TRBV5-1	CAPPGDTQYF	TGCGCCCCACCCGGAGATACGCAGTATTTT
-	TRBJ2-1	TRBD2	TRBV24-1	CATSDTSPRDYRHNEQFF	TGTGCCACCAGTGATACATCCCCCCGGGACTACCGACACAATGAGCAGTTCTTC
-	TRBJ2-3	-	TRBV12-3/TRBV12-4	CASSRDSLATQYF	TGTGCCAGCAGCCGGGACTCACTTGCTACGCAGTATTTT
-	TRBJ2-7	-	TRBV29-1	CSGTLASASSYNEQYF	TGCAGCGGGACCCTGGCCAGTGCCAGCTCCTACAATGAGCAGTACTTC
-	TRBJ2-7	-	TRBV6-5	CASTPLSREYEQYF	TGTGCCAGCACCCCTCTCTCCAGGGAGTACGAGCAGTACTTC
-	TRBJ2-7	-	TRBV14	CASSQVSFYEQYF	TGTGCCAGCAGCCAAGTCAGTTTCTACGAGCAGTACTTC
-	TRBJ2-5	-	TRBV5-1	CASSPGTKQETQYF	TGCGCCAGCAGCCCCGGGACAAAACAAGAGACCCAGTACTTC
once	TRBJ1-1	-	TRBV29-1	CSVEVYDGANTEAFF	TGCAGCGTTGAAGTTTACGACGGGGCGAACACTGAAGCTTTCTTT
few	TRBJ2-5	-	TRBV9	CASSVGVEETQYF	TGTGCCAGCAGCGTTGGGGTTGAGGAGACCCAGTACTTC
few	TRBJ2-5	TRBD1	TRBV19	CASSSGQGGRETQYF	TGTGCCAGTAGTTCAGGACAGGGAGGACGAGAGACCCAGTACTTC
few	TRBJ2-7	TRBD1	TRBV6-5	CASSSPRQGRSYEQYF	TGTGCCAGCAGTTCCCCACGACAGGGCCGCTCCTACGAGCAGTACTTC
-	TRBJ2-1	TRBD2	TRBV6-2/TRBV6-3	CASSYSGLPSGGGYNEQFF	TGTGCCAGCAGTTACTCGGGACTCCCGTCTGGCGGGGGGTACAATGAGCAGTTCTTC
-	TRBJ2-1	TRBD2	TRBV28	CASRGSGAYNEQFF	TGTGCCAGCAGGGGTAGCGGGGCTTACAATGAGCAGTTCTTC
-	TRBJ2-3	-	TRBV12-3/TRBV12-4	CASSPFFADTQYF	TGTGCCAGCAGCCCCTTTTTTGCAGATACGCAGTATTTT
-	TRBJ2-1	TRBD2	TRBV20-1	CSARTLSGGWYNEQFF	TGCAGTGCTAGGACCCTAAGCGGGGGGTGGTACAATGAGCAGTTCTTC
-	TRBJ1-2	TRBD1	TRBV19	CASSLRQGLGGYTF	TGTGCCAGTAGTCTCCGACAGGGCCTGGGTGGCTACACCTTC
-	TRBJ2-2	TRBD2	TRBV27	CASSFSRASGNTGELFF	TGTGCCAGCAGTTTTTCCCGGGCTAGCGGGAACACCGGGGAGCTGTTTTTT
-	TRBJ2-3	TRBD2	TRBV5-1	CASSFASGGGDTQYF	TGCGCCAGCAGCTTCGCTAGCGGGGGGGGAGATACGCAGTATTTT
few	TRBJ2-4	-	TRBV7-2	CASSLDPAGAQYF	TGTGCCAGCAGCTTAGACCCCGCGGGTGCGCAGTACTTC
few	TRBJ2-4	-	TRBV27	CASSLGLDRAKNIQYF	TGTGCCAGCAGCCTTGGGCTAGACAGGGCCAAAAACATTCAGTACTTC
-	TRBJ2-7	-	TRBV20-1	CSARRPITYEQYF	TGCAGTGCTAGGAGACCGATTACCTACGAGCAGTACTTC
-	TRBJ1-5	TRBD1	TRBV5-1	CASGPGNRGQPQHF	TGCGCCAGCGGGCCAGGAAACAGGGGCCAGCCCCAGCATTTT
-	TRBJ2-7	-	TRBV6-5	CASSYSPVGYEQYF	TGTGCCAGCAGTTACTCCCCGGTGGGCTACGAGCAGTACTTC
-	TRBJ2-1	-	TRBV27	CASSLVNRPNNEQFF	TGTGCCAGCAGTTTGGTTAACAGACCGAACAATGAGCAGTTCTTC
-	TRBJ1-4	-	TRBV3-1	CASSQDVEKLFF	TGTGCCAGCAGCCAAGATGTTGAAAAACTGTTTTTT
-	TRBJ1-5	-	TRBV4-1	CASSHAGTFNQPQHF	TGCGCCAGCAGCCACGCCGGGACCTTCAATCAGCCCCAGCATTTT
-	TRBJ1-2	-	TRBV20-1	CSAAAGATGYGYTF	TGCAGTGCGGCAGCGGGGGCAACGGGCTATGGCTACACCTTC
few	TRBJ2-5	-	TRBV6-5	CASSPSGNQETQYF	TGTGCCAGCAGTCCTTCGGGCAACCAAGAGACCCAGTACTTC
-	TRBJ2-5	-	TRBV2	CASRPTDSSIQETQYF	TGTGCCAGCAGACCCACGGACAGCTCGATCCAAGAGACCCAGTACTTC
few	TRBJ1-5	-	TRBV20-1	CSARDGNSNQPQHF	TGCAGTGCTAGAGACGGGAATAGCAATCAGCCCCAGCATTTT
-	TRBJ2-5	-	TRBV20-1	CSASLGEGTQYF	TGCAGTGCTAGCCTGGGCGAAGGGACCCAGTACTTC
-	TRBJ2-2	-	TRBV7-3	CASSLDLQGTGELFF	TGTGCCAGCAGCTTAGATTTGCAGGGGACCGGGGAGCTGTTTTTT
-	TRBJ1-1	TRBD1	TRBV6-5	CASSYTGQRNTEAFF	TGTGCCAGCAGTTACACGGGACAGCGGAACACTGAAGCTTTCTTT
-	TRBJ2-5	-	TRBV6-1	CASSGRGVLQATQYF	TGTGCCAGCAGCGGGAGAGGGGTCCTACAAGCGACCCAGTACTTC
-	TRBJ2-1	-	TRBV6-5	CATVVYNEQFF	TGTGCCACCGTCGTCTACAATGAGCAGTTCTTC
few	TRBJ2-3	TRBD2	TRBV4-2	CASSQVPLASGGRGSTDTQYF	TGTGCCAGCAGCCAAGTTCCCTTAGCTAGCGGGGGACGCGGTAGCACAGATACGCAGTATTTT